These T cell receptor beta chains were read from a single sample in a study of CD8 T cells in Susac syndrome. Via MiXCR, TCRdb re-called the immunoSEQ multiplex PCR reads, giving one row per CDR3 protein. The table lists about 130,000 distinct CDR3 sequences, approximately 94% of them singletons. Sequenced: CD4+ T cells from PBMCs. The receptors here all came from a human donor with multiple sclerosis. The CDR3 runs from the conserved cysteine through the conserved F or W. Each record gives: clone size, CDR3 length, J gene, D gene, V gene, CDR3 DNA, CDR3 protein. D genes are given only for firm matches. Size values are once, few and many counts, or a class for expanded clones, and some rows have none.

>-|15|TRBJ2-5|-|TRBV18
TGTGCCAGCTCCCCCCCGGGGACACCGCTAGAGACCCAGTACTTC
CASSPPGTPLETQYF
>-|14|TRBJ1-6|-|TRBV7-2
TGTGCCAGCAGCGGGCAGATGTGGAATTCACCCCTCCACTTT
CASSGQMWNSPLHF
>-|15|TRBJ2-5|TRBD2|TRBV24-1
TGTGCCACCAGTGATCCCAGCGGGGGGCAAGAGACCCAGTACTTC
CATSDPSGGQETQYF
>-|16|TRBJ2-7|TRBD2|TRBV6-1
TGTGCCAGCAGTAGCCCAGGAGCGGGAAACTCCTACGAGCAGTACTTC
CASSSPGAGNSYEQYF
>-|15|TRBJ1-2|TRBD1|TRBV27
TGTGCCAGCAGTTCCGTGGGACAGGGGCAGTATGGCTACACCTTC
CASSSVGQGQYGYTF
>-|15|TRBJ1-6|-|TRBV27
TGTGCCAGCAGACCGGGCCGCTCCCATAATTCACCCCTCCACTTT
CASRPGRSHNSPLHF
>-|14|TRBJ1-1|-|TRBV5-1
TGCGCCAGCAGCCCACTAACAGTGAACACTGAAGCTTTCTTT
CASSPLTVNTEAFF
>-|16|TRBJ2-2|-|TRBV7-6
TGTGCCAGCAGCTTAGGGTCCAGCTTCTACACCGGGGAGCTGTTTTTT
CASSLGSSFYTGELFF
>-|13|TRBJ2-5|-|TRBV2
TGTGCCAGCAGTGCAGAGGGGCGGGAGACCCAGTACTTC
CASSAEGRETQYF
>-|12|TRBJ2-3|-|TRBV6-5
TGTGCCAGCAGACAGAACACAGATACGCAGTATTTT
CASRQNTDTQYF
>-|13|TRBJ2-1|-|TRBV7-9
TGTGCCAGCAGCTCCCAGGGGATGGATGAGCAGTTCTTC
CASSSQGMDEQFF
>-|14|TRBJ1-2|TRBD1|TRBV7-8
TGTGCCAGCAGCTTAGCAGGGACAGGGGAGGGCTACACCTTC
CASSLAGTGEGYTF
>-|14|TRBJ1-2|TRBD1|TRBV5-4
TGTGCCAGCAGTTCTGCGGACAGGCGCTATGGCTACACCTTC
CASSSADRRYGYTF
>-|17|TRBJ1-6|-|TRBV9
TGTGCCAGCAGCGTAGGGGGACCGAGCTCCTATAATTCACCCCTCCATTTT
CASSVGGPSSYNSPLHF
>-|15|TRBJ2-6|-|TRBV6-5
TGTGCCAGCAGCCGAAAACCGACAGGGGCCAACGTCCTGACTTTC
CASSRKPTGANVLTF
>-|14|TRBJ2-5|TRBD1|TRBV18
TGTGCCAGCTCACTAACGACAGGGGAAGAGACCCAGTACTTC
CASSLTTGEETQYF
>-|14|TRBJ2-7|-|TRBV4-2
TGTGCCAGCAGCCAAGACTTCGCGGGGTACGAGCAGTACTTC
CASSQDFAGYEQYF
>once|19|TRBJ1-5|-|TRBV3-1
TGTGCCAGCAGCCAGCACGCGGGGCGGTCAGGGCGGAGCAATCAGCCCCAGCATTTT
CASSQHAGRSGRSNQPQHF
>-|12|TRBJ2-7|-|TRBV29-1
TGCAGCGTTGGCGAAGGCCTCTACGAGCAGTACTTC
CSVGEGLYEQYF
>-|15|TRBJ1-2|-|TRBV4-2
TGTGCCAGCAGCCAAGGGACAGACGTCTACTATGGCTACACCTTC
CASSQGTDVYYGYTF
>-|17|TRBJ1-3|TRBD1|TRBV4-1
TGCGCCAGCAGCCAAGTAACAGCCGGGACAGGGGGAAACACCATATATTTT
CASSQVTAGTGGNTIYF
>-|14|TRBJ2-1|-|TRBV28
TGTGCCAGCAGTTCCACTTACGGGAGAAAGGAGCAGTTCTTC
CASSSTYGRKEQFF
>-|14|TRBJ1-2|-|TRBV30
TGTGCCTGGAGTTCTTCGATCGGCAACTATGGCTACACCTTC
CAWSSSIGNYGYTF
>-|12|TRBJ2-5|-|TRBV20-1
TGCAGTGCCTTGACTATCCAAGAGACCCAGTACTTC
CSALTIQETQYF
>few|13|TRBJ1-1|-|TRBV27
TGTGCCAGCAGGGTACCCGGGAACACTGAAGCTTTCTTT
CASRVPGNTEAFF
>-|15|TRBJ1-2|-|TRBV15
TGTGCCACCAGCAGAGAGGCCAGGGCAAACTATGGCTACACCTTC
CATSREARANYGYTF
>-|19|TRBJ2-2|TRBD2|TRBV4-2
TGTGGCAGCAGCCAAGAGGGACTAGGGCTATTCGCGAACACCGGGGAGCTGTTTTTT
CGSSQEGLGLFANTGELFF
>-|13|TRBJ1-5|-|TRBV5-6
TGTGCCAGCAGCCCTTACGGGGGTCAGCCCCAGCATTTT
CASSPYGGQPQHF
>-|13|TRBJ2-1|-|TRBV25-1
TGTGCCAGCAGGGACATCTCCTACAATGAGCAGTTCTTC
CASRDISYNEQFF
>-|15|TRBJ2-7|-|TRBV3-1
TGTGCCAGCAGCCAAGATGGACAGAGCTCCTACGAGCAGTACTTC
CASSQDGQSSYEQYF
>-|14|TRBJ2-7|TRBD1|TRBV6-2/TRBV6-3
TGTGCCAGCAGTTACCGCCAGGGGGTGGAGGAGCAGTACTTC
CASSYRQGVEEQYF
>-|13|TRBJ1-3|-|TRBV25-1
TGTGCCAGCAGTGAATATTCCCGAAACACCATATATTTT
CASSEYSRNTIYF
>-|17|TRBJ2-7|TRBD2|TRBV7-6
TGTGCCAGCAGCTTAGGGAGGTGGGAGGGCCATTCCTACGAGCAGTACTTC
CASSLGRWEGHSYEQYF
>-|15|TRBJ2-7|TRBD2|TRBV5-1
TGCGCCAGCAGCTTGGTAACTAGCGGGACCTACGAGCAGTACTTC
CASSLVTSGTYEQYF
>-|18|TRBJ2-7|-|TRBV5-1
TGCGCCAGCAGCTTGGGCCCGGGACTCGCATACAGCTCCTACGAGCAGTACTTC
CASSLGPGLAYSSYEQYF
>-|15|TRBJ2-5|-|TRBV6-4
TGTGCCAGCAGTGAAGTTATGGGGGGTTCTGAGACCCAGTACTTC
CASSEVMGGSETQYF
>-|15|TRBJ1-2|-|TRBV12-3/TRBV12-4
TGTGCCAGCAGTCCCCTAGGCGGTAGTCAGTATGGCTACACCTTC
CASSPLGGSQYGYTF
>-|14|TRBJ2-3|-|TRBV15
TGTGCCACCTCCTGGGGGGCCAGCACAGATACGCAGTATTTT
CATSWGASTDTQYF
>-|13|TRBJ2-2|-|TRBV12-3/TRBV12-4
TGTGCCAGCATCACGGTGGGGCTCGGGGAGCTGTTTTTT
CASITVGLGELFF
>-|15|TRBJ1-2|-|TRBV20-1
TGCAGTGCCCCCACCCTGCAGGCCGGTTCCTATGGCTACACCTTC
CSAPTLQAGSYGYTF